This paragraph reports one TCR beta chain. What it binds is not known. The data originate from a study of response to subunit inactivated influenza vaccine. Findings and caveats of the study: Researchers suggested that each seasonal influenza vaccination recruits few new T cells.

Between the trimmed V and J ends, which lost 1 base and 5 bases, there was a span of 6 bases. There are 12 residues in the CDR3. The germline gives CDR1 SGHTA, CDR2 FQGNSA. TCRdb re-called the RT-PCR reads through MiXCR, storing one row per CDR3 protein. The sample consists of 500,000 or so distinct CDR3 sequences, approximately 11% of them appearing once. Sequences were derived from PBMCs from blood, sampled 40 to 50 days after vaccination. The chain combines TRBV7-2 with TRBJ2-7; unclear D gene. This sequence was found in a man aged 45-65 years who received an inactivated influenza vaccine. The CDR3 here is CASSLDRHEQYF. DNA for the CDR3: TGTGCCAGCAGCTTAGATCGCCACGAGCAGTACTTC. Filled out from reference TRBV7-2 and TRBJ2-7, the complete variable domain reads GAGVSQSPSNKVTEKGKDVELRCDPISGHTALYWYRQSLGQGLEFLIYFQGNSAPDKSGLPSDRFSAERTGGSVSTLTIQRTQQEDSAVYLCASSLDRHEQYFGPGTRLTVT.